This TCR beta chain stems from a study of T cells after yellow fever vaccination. Study-wide points: Any FACS-sorted repertoire could hold abundant clonotypes that contaminate it from the bulk population. Secondary responses were weaker yet peaked faster, day 5 versus 15.

Regarding this clonotype: Its antigen remains unidentified.

The CDR3 loop spans 15 amino acids. V lost 2 bases to trimming and J lost 3 bases, with 13 bases between them. Germline-derived CDR1 and CDR2 are MGHRA and YSYEKL. In making TCR cDNA, 5'RACE template switching added a universal primer site and UMIs to it. TCRdb processed the 5' RACE reads anew with MiXCR; each CDR3 protein has one entry. The top ten hold 20% to 25% of the sample, which has 300,000 to 400,000 distinct CDR3 sequences, around 3.9% seen once. The rearrangement uses TRBV4-1 and TRBJ1-1, with D hard to call. The sequenced sample was PBMCs, obtained 5 days after the yellow fever booster vaccination. This clonotype originated in a man between 18 and 29 years old who received the YFV17D yellow fever vaccine. As DNA, the CDR3 is TGCGCCAGCAGCCAACTAGAGACCGGGGACACTGAAGCTTTCTTT. Residues: CASSQLETGDTEAFF.